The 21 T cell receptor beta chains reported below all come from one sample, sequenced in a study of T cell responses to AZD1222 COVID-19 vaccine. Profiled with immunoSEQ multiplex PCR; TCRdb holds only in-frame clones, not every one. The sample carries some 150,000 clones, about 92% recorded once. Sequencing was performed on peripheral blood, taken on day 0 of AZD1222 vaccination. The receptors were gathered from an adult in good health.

CDR3 sequence: CASSLGSTSGGTDTQYF. CDR3 sequence (DNA): TGTGCCAGCAGCTTGGGTTCGACTAGCGGGGGCACAGATACGCAGTATTTT. This chain uses TRBV5-6 with TRBJ2-3; TRBD2 agrees at 11 bases. In germline, CDR1 is SGHDT, CDR2 YYEEEE. V shed 0 bases, J shed 1 base, and the junction held 4 bases outside the gene matches. The CDR3 has 17 amino acids.

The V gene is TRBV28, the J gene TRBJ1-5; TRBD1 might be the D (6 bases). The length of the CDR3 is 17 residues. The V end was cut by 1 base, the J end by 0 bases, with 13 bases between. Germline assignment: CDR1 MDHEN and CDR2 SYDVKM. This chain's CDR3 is CASSLYRGHYSNQPQHF. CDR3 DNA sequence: TGTGCCAGCAGTTTATACCGGGGGCACTATAGCAATCAGCCCCAGCATTTT.

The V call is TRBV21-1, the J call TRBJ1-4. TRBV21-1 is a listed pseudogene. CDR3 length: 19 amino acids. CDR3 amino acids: CASSKIKWESQGEGEKLFF. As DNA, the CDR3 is TGTGCCAGCAGCAAAATTAAGTGGGAGTCCCAGGGGGAGGGTGAAAAACTGTTTTTT.

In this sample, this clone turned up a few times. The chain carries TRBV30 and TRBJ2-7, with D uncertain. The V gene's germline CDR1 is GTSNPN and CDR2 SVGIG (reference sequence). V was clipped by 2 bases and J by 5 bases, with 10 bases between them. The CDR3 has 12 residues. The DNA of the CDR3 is TGTGCCTGGAGTACCGCAGGCGACGAGCAGTACTTC. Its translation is CAWSTAGDEQYF.

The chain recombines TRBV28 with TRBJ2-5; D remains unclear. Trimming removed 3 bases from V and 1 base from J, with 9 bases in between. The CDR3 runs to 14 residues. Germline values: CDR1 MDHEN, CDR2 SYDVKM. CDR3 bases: TGTGCCAGCAGTTTTCGTCATTTCCAAGAGACCCAGTACTTC. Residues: CASSFRHFQETQYF.

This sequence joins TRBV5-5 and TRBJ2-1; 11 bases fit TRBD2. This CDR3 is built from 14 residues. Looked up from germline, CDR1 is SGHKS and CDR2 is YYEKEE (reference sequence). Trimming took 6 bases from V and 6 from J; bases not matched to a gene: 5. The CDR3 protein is CASNLAGGSNEQFF. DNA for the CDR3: TGTGCCAGCAACCTAGCGGGGGGCAGCAATGAGCAGTTCTTC.

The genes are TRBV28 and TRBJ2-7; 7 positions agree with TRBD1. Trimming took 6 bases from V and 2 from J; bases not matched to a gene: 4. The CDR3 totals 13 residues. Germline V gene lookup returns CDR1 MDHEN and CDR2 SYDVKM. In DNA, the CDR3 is TGTGCCAGCAGACCTACAGGGGCCTACGAGCAGTACTTC. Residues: CASRPTGAYEQYF.

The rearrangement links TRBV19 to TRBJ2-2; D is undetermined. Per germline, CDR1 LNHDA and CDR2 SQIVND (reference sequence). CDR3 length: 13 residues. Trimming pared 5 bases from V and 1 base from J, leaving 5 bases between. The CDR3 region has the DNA TGTGCCAGTAGTCACAGGAACACCGGGGAGCTGTTTTTT. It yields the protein CASSHRNTGELFF.

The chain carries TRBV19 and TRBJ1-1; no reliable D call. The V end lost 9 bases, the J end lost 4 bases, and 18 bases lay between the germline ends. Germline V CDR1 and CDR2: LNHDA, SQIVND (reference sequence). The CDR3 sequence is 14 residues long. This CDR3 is CASTTGPAGTEAFF. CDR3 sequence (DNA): TGTGCCAGCACGACCGGACCGGCGGGCACTGAAGCTTTCTTT.

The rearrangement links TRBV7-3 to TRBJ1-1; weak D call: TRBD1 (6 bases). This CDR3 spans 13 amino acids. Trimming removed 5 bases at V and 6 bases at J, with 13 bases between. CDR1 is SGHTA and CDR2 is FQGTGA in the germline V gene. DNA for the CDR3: TGTGCCAGCAGCCTACAGGGTCGTTCTGAAGCTTTCTTT. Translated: CASSLQGRSEAFF. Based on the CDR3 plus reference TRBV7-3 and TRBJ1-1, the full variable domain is GAGVSQTPSNKVTEKGKYVELRCDPISGHTALYWYRQSLGQGPEFLIYFQGTGAADDSGLPNDRFFAVRPEGSVSTLKIQRTERGDSAVYLCASSLQGRSEAFFGQGTRLTVV.

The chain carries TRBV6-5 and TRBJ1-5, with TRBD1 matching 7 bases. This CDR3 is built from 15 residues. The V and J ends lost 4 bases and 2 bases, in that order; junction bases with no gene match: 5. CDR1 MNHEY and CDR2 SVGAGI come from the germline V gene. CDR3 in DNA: TGTGCCAGCAGTTTGACAGGGTTTGGCAATCAGCCCCAGCATTTT. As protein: CASSLTGFGNQPQHF.

This CDR3 reads CASSRTGTEGEKLFF. The CDR3 nucleotides read TGCGCCAGCAGTCGTACCGGGACGGAGGGGGAAAAACTGTTTTTT. The rearrangement links TRBV4-3 to TRBJ1-4, with a tentative D call TRBD1 (5 bases). The CDR3 is 15 residues long. The germline V gene has CDR1 LGHNA and CDR2 YSLEER. V lost 6 bases to trimming and J lost 8 bases, with 19 bases between them.

CDR3 nucleotides: TGTGCCAGCAGCCCGGGGGTCGATGAGCAGTTCTTC. Its translation: CASSPGVDEQFF. V and J are TRBV7-2 and TRBJ2-1, with D maybe TRBD2 (6 bases). Germline CDR1 SGHTA, CDR2 FQGNSA. V was shortened by 5 bases and J by 8 bases, with 10 bases between the two germline ends. The CDR3 runs 12 residues.

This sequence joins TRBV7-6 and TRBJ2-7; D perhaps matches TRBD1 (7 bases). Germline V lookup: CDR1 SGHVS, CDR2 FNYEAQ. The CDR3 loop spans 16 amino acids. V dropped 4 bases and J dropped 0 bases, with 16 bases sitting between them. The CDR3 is CASSSHGGTDSYEQYF. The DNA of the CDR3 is TGTGCCAGCAGCTCCCACGGCGGGACAGACTCCTACGAGCAGTACTTC. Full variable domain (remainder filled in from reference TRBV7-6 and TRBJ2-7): GAGVSQSPRYKVTKRGQDVALRCDPISGHVSLYWYRQALGQGPEFLTYFNYEAQQDKSGLPNDRFSAERPEGSISTLTIQRTEQRDSAMYRCASSSHGGTDSYEQYFGPGTRLTVT.

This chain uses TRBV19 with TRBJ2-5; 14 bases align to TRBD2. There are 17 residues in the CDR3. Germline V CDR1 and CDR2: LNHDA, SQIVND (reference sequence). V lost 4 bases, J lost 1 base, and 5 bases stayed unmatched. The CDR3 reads CASSRTGLAGGQETQYF. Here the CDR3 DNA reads TGTGCCAGTAGTAGGACTGGACTAGCGGGGGGCCAAGAGACCCAGTACTTC.

CDR3 DNA sequence: TGTGCCAGCAGTGAATCTTTACGGTGGAGGGGAAACACCATATATTTT. Amino acids: CASSESLRWRGNTIYF. This sequence joins TRBV25-1 and TRBJ1-3, with D uncertain. This CDR3 has 16 amino acids. Trimming removed 1 base at V and 4 bases at J, with 14 bases between. Germline assignment: CDR1 MGHDK and CDR2 SYGVNS.

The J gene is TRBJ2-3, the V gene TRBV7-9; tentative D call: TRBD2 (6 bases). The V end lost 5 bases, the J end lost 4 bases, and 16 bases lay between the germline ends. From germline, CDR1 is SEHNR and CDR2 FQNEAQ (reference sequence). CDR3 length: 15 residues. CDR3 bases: TGTGCCAGCAGCGGACGGCTAGCGCTTGCAGATACGCAGTATTTT. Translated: CASSGRLALADTQYF.

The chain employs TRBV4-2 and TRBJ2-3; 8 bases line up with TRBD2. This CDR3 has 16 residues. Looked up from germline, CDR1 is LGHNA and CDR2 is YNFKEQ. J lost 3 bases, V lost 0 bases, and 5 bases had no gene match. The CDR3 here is CASSQEERGPTDTQYF. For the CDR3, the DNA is TGTGCCAGCAGCCAAGAGGAGCGGGGGCCTACAGATACGCAGTATTTT.

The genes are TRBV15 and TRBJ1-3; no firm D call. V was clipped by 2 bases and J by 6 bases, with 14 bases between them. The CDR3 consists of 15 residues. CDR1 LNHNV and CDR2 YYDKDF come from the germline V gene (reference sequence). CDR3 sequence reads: CATSRTPRGENTIYF. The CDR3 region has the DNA TGTGCCACCAGCAGAACTCCCCGTGGGGAAAACACCATATATTTT. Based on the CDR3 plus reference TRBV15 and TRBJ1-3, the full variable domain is DAMVIQNPRYQVTQFGKPVTLSCSQTLNHNVMYWYQQKSSQAPKLLFHYYDKDFNNEADTPDNFQSRRPNTSFCFLDIRSPGLGDTAMYLCATSRTPRGENTIYFGEGSWLTVV.

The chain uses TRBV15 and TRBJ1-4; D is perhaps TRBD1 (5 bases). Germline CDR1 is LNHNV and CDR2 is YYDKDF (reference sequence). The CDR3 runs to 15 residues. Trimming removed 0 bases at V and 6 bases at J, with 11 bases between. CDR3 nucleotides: TGTGCCACCAGCAGAGATTTTGGGGGGTATGAAAAACTGTTTTTT. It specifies CATSRDFGGYEKLFF.

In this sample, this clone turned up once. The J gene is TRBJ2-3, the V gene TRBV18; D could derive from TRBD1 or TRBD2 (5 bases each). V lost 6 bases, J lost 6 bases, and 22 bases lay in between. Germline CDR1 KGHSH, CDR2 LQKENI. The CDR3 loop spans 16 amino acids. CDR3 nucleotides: TGTGCCAGCTCTAGGAACCCGGGACGCGGGCCGGATACGCAGTATTTT. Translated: CASSRNPGRGPDTQYF. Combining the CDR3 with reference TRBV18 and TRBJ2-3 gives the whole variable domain NAGVMQNPRHLVRRRGQEARLRCSPMKGHSHVYWYRQLPEEGLKFMVYLQKENIIDESGMPKERFSAEFPKEGPSILRIQQVVRGDSAAYFCASSRNPGRGPDTQYFGPGTRLTVL.